The 8 T cell receptor beta chains in this list originate from one sample, sequenced in a study of cytomegalovirus exposure and HLA in healthy donors. Primers: 60 Vbeta forward and 13 Jbeta reverse. TCRdb keeps only in-frame clones here, not all; method: immunoSEQ multiplex PCR. This table holds about 190,000 clones, 60% to 85% found once. Material: PBMCs. These receptors were obtained from a woman under 30 in good health and CMV-seronegative.

The chain uses TRBV7-8 and TRBJ1-2; TRBD1 matches at 7 bases. This CDR3 spans 13 amino acids. V lost 4 bases and J lost 8; bases outside the gene matches: 7. CDR1 and CDR2 from the germline V gene are SGHVS and FQNEAQ. The CDR3 here is CASSSTGAQGYTF. In DNA, the CDR3 is TGTGCCAGCAGCTCAACAGGGGCACAGGGCTACACCTTC.

The rearrangement joins TRBV13 to TRBJ2-1; TRBD2 matches at 11 bases. J gave up 4 bases and V 4 bases, and 3 bases lay outside the gene matches. This CDR3 is 15 amino acids long. Germline V gene lookup returns CDR1 PRHDT and CDR2 FYEKMQ (reference sequence). This CDR3 reads CASSYLAGGYNEQFF. CDR3 DNA sequence: TGTGCCAGCAGCTACCTAGCGGGGGGATACAATGAGCAGTTCTTC.

V usage is TRBV19 and J usage is TRBJ1-5; a possible D gene is TRBD1 (6 bases). V shed 6 bases and J shed 5 bases, with 20 bases lying between them. Germline V gene lookup returns CDR1 LNHDA and CDR2 SQIVND (reference sequence). The CDR3 spans 16 residues. The CDR3 is CASRSGTLTSDQPQHF. The CDR3 nucleotides are TGTGCCAGTAGATCCGGGACATTAACGAGCGATCAGCCCCAGCATTTT.

This clone showed up just once. V gene TRBV19 combines with J gene TRBJ1-2; 7 bases line up with TRBD1. The CDR3 runs to 13 residues. The V segment lost 10 bases and the J segment 4 bases; nucleotides outside the gene matches: 9. Germline-derived CDR1 and CDR2 are LNHDA and SQIVND (reference sequence). Here the CDR3 reads CATSLQGGYGYTF. The CDR3 nucleotides read TGTGCCACCTCCCTCCAGGGGGGCTATGGCTACACCTTC.

This clone has just one count. This chain uses TRBV19 with TRBJ1-5; 7 bases line up with TRBD1. V lost 3 bases, J lost 9 bases, and 14 bases stayed unmatched. The V gene's germline CDR1 is LNHDA and CDR2 SQIVND (reference sequence). This CDR3 is built from 16 residues. The chain's CDR3 is CASSMPGTASGMPQHF. Written as DNA, the CDR3 is TGTGCCAGTAGTATGCCCGGGACAGCTAGCGGGATGCCCCAGCATTTT. The full variable domain, rest sourced from reference TRBV19 and TRBJ1-5, is DGGITQSPKYLFRKEGQNVTLSCEQNLNHDAMYWYRQDPGQGLRLIYYSQIVNDFQKGDIAEGYSVSREKKESFPLTVTSAQKNPTAFYLCASSMPGTASGMPQHFGDGTRLSIL.

J is TRBJ2-3 and V is TRBV6-5; possible D gene TRBD1, 7 bases. The CDR3 has 16 amino acids. CDR1 and CDR2 from the germline V gene are MNHEY and SVGAGI. Trimming removed 2 bases at V and 5 bases at J, with 17 bases between. CDR3: CASSYPNRGGVDTQYF. CDR3 sequence (DNA): TGTGCCAGCAGTTACCCCAACAGGGGAGGAGTAGATACGCAGTATTTT.

V is TRBV5-4 and J is TRBJ1-2, with 11 bases fitting TRBD1. The CDR3 sequence is 18 residues long. V shed 3 bases, J shed 6 bases, and the junction held 16 bases outside the gene matches. The V gene's germline CDR1 is SGHNT and CDR2 YYREEE (reference sequence). CDR3 protein: CASSSVGQGAYWWDGYTF. The CDR3 bases are TGTGCCAGCAGCTCCGTTGGACAGGGGGCTTATTGGTGGGATGGCTACACCTTC.

This clone was detected only once. This rearrangement joins TRBV5-5 to TRBJ2-7; 8 bases fit TRBD1. J lost 4 bases, V lost 10 bases, and 10 bases had no gene match. The CDR3 spans 13 residues. In germline, CDR1 is SGHKS, CDR2 YYEKEE (reference sequence). CDR3 nucleotides: TGTGCCTCCCGACAGGGGCAGAGTTACGAGCAGTACTTC. This codes for CASRQGQSYEQYF.